The 2 T cell receptor beta chains below all came from one sample that was sequenced in a study of CD8 T cells in ankylosing spondylitis. TCRdb recomputed calls from the 5' RACE reads with MiXCR, one row per CDR3 protein. The sample shows under 250,000 distinct CDR3 sequences, about 11% of them seen only once. The source material was blood, either unsorted or a sorted T cell fraction (not recorded which). The receptors were sampled from a male donor with ankylosing spondylitis or in good health (not recorded which).

There are a few counts of this clonotype. The gene calls are TRBV5-1 and TRBJ2-1; possible D gene TRBD1, 5 bases. CDR1 is SGHRS, CDR2 YFSETQ, per germline. V shed 4 bases and J shed 0 bases, with 17 bases lying between them. The CDR3 totals 17 residues. For the CDR3, the DNA is TGCGCCAGCAGCCAGAATCCCACAGGTGACTCCTACAATGAGCAGTTCTTC. This encodes CASSQNPTGDSYNEQFF. Full variable domain (missing parts from reference TRBV5-1 and TRBJ2-1): KAGVTQTPRYLIKTRGQQVTLSCSPISGHRSVSWYQQTPGQGLQFLFEYFSETQRNKGNFPGRFSGRQFSNSRSEMNVSTLELGDSALYLCASSQNPTGDSYNEQFFGPGTRLTVL.

This clonotype was picked up many times. This chain uses TRBV20-1 with TRBJ2-7, with a possible D match to TRBD2 (6 bases). This CDR3 contains 15 residues. V lost 5 bases and J 1 base, leaving 18 bases between the germline ends. Germline V lookup: CDR1 DFQATT, CDR2 SNEGSKA (reference sequence). The CDR3 here is CSAPLNLASSYEQYF. The CDR3 nucleotides read TGCAGTGCTCCGTTAAATCTAGCGTCTTCCTACGAGCAGTACTTC.